The entry that follows covers one TCR beta chain sequence. It has no known antigen specificity. It has no much larger one-base neighbor in the sample; base qualities were not kept. These data belong to a study of blood T cell repertoires in COVID-19 (dated by TCRdb to about 2020). At the level of the whole study: Samples covering the acute and convalescent phases of COVID-19 were provided by collaborators in the United States, Italy and Spain. The material from the prospective study consisted of cDNA or gDNA derived from T cells, B-cell-depleted T cells, or PBMCs. Deeply sampled blood TCRbeta repertoires from subjects exposed to, actively infected with, or recovered from COVID-19 were included in the dataset. The repertoires were released in a freely available public database meant as a resource for research on the immune response to SARS-CoV-2. Samples were obtained from the ongoing ImmuneRACE study (first 160 participants) and from 1,254 subjects provided by 6 global collaborators. A de-identified subject ID, COVID-19 status, age in years and sex were almost always included in the sample metadata. Where available, HLA class I and class II types were taken from metadata supplied by the sample provider and were not determined by assay-based typing. Study-wide findings and limitations: The quantity of clinical and demographic metadata differed by source and by participant and was supplied without curation.

TCRbeta CDR3 regions were amplified from genomic DNA by means of the immunoSEQ Assay, a bias-controlled multiplex PCR. Per the authors' processing: Nucleated cell counts per sample were estimated from amplification of reference gene primers within the assay. To quantify the absolute abundance of each unique TCRbeta CDR3 rearrangement, sequence reads were collapsed and filtered. Productive Simpson clonality was computed per sample as the square root of Simpson's diversity index over productive rearrangements. Entries here come from immuneACCESS through TCRdb and include only in-frame sequences with V and J called. Some clones fail to appear in such tables; in the studies checked, an unresolved V gene covers under half of the shortfall, and the cause of the remainder is unknown. V, J and clone size are those of that table, while D and trimming were read from the DNA. This sample is represented by approximately 97,000 clones; roughly 90% of them were singletons. Approximately 5.6% of the sample is in the top ten clones.

Taken from the germline V gene (reference sequence), the CDR1 and CDR2 loops are GTSNPN and SVGIG. From cysteine to phenylalanine, the CDR3 is 11 amino acids long. Only CDR3 DNA remains: 33 bases, in frame from the first base. The V and J ends are trimmed by 1 base and 12 bases, leaving 13 bases between them. One collaborating source in Seattle enrolled patients while the patients were actively infected and followed the patients over time throughout the course of disease. Whole blood was collected in K2EDTA tubes by collaborating institutions according to the institutions' own protocols. For TCRbeta analysis, collaborators shipped samples in one of three forms: frozen whole blood, isolated PBMCs, or DNA extracted from either of those sample types.

This clonotype was sampled from a woman aged 45-65 years with COVID-19, enrolled during active disease. The sequence joins TRBV30 to TRBJ2-7; the D gene is perhaps TRBD1, on 6 matching bases. Sequenced: peripheral blood. The nucleotide sequence is given as TGTGCCTGGAGTGCCGACAGGAGGCTGTACTTC. It is translated as CAWSADRRLYF.